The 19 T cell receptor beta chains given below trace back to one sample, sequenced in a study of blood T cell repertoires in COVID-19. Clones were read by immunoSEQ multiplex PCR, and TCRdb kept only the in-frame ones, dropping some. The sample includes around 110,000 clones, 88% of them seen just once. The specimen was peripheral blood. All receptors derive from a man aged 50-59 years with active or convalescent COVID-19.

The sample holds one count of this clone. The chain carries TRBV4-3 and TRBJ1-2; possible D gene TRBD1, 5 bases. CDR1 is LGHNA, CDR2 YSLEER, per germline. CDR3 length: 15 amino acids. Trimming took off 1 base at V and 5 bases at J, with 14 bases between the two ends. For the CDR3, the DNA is TGCGCCAGCAGCCAAGGTCTGGGGACTTTTTATGGCTACACCTTC. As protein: CASSQGLGTFYGYTF.

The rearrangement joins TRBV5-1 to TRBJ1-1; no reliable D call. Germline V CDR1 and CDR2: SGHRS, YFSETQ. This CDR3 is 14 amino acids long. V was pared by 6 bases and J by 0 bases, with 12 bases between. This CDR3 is CASTPWQMNTEAFF. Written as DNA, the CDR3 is TGCGCCAGCACCCCATGGCAGATGAACACTGAAGCTTTCTTT.

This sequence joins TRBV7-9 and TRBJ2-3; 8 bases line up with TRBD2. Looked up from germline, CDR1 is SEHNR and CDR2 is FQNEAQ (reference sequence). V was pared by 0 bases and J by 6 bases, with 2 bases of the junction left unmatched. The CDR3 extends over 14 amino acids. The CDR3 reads CASSLARGADTQYF. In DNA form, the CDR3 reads TGTGCCAGCAGCTTAGCGCGGGGGGCGGATACGCAGTATTTT.

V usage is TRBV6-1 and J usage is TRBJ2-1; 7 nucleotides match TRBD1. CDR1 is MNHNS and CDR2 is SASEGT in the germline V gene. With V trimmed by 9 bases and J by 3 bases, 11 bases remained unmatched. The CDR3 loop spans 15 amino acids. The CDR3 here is CASSKGDSNYNEQFF. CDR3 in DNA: TGTGCCAGTTCTAAAGGGGACAGTAACTACAATGAGCAGTTCTTC.

The CDR3 protein is CASSRDYQSYNEQFF. The CDR3 bases are TGTGCCAGCAGCAGGGACTACCAGTCCTACAATGAGCAGTTCTTC. The chain carries TRBV27 and TRBJ2-1; 7 positions agree with TRBD2. V was clipped by 6 bases and J by 1 base; unmatched bases: 6. The CDR3 runs 15 residues. Germline loops: CDR1 MNHEY, CDR2 SMNVEV (reference sequence).

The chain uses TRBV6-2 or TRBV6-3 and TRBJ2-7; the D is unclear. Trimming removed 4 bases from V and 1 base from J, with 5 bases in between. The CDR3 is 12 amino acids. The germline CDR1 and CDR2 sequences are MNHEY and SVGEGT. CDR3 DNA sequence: TGTGCCAGCAGTTTACAATCCTACGAGCAGTACTTC. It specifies CASSLQSYEQYF.

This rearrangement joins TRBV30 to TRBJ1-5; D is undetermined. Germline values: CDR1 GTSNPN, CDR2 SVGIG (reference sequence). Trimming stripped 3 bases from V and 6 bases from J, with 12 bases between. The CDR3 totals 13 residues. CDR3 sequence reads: CAWSLESGQPQHF. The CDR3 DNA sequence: TGTGCCTGGAGCCTGGAGAGCGGTCAGCCCCAGCATTTT.

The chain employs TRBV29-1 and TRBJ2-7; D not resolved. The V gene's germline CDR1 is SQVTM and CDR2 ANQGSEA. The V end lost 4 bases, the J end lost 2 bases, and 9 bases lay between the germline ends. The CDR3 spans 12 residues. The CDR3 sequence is CSVVLSPYEQYF. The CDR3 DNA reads TGCAGCGTTGTCCTATCTCCCTACGAGCAGTACTTC.

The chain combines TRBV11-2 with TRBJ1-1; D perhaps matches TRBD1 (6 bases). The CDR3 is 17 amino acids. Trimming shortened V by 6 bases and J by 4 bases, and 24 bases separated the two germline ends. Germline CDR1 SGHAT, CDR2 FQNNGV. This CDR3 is CASRTVRGALGSTEAFF. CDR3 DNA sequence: TGTGCCAGCAGAACCGTCAGGGGCGCGTTAGGGAGCACTGAAGCTTTCTTT.

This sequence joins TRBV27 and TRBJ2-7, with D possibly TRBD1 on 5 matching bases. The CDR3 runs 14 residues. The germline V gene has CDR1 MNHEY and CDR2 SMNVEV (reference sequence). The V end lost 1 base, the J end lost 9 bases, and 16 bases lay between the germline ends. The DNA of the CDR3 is TGTGCCAGCAGTTTATACCCTGGGGCGCCGTTGCAGTACTTC. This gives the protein CASSLYPGAPLQYF.

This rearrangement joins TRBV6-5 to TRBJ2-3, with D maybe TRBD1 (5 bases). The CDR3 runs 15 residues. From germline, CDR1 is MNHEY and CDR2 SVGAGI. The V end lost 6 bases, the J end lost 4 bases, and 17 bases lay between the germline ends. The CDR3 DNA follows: TGTGCCAGCAGCCGGGCGTGGGGCGCCGCAGATACGCAGTATTTT. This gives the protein CASSRAWGAADTQYF.

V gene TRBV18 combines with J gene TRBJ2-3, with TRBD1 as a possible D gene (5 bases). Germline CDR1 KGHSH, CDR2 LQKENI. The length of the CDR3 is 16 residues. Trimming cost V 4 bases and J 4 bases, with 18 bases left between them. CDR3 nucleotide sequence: TGTGCCAGCTCACGGGGCAGCCCGGAGAGCGCAGATACGCAGTATTTT. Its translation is CASSRGSPESADTQYF.

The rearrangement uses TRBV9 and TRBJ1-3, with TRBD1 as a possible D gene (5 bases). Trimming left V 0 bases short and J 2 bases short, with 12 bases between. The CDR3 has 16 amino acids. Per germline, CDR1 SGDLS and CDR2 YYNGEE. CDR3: CASSVEGNPPGNTIYF. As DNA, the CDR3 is TGTGCCAGCAGCGTAGAGGGGAATCCCCCTGGAAACACCATATATTTT.

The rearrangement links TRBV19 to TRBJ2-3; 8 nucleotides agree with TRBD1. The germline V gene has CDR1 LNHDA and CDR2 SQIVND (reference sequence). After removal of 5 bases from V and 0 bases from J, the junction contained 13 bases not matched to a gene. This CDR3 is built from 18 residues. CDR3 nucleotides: TGTGCCAGTAGTCCCGGGACAGGAGACCCCTCTAGCACAGATACGCAGTATTTT. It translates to CASSPGTGDPSSTDTQYF.

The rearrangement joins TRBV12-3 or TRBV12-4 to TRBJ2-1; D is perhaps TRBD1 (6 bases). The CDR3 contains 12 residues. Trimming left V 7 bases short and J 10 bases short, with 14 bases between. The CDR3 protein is CASTQGPWEQFF. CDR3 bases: TGTGCCAGCACCCAGGGGCCCTGGGAGCAGTTCTTC.

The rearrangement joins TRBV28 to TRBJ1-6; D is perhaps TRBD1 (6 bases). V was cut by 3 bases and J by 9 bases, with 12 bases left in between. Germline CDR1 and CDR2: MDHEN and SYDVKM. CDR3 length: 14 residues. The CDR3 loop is CASSLSQGGSPLHF. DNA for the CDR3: TGTGCCAGCAGTTTGAGTCAAGGGGGTTCACCCCTCCACTTT. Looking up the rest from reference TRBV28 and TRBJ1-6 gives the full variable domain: DVKVTQSSRYLVKRTGEKVFLECVQDMDHENMFWYRQDPGLGLRLIYFSYDVKMKEKGDIPEGYSVSREKKERFSLILESASTNQTSMYLCASSLSQGGSPLHFGNGTRLTVT.

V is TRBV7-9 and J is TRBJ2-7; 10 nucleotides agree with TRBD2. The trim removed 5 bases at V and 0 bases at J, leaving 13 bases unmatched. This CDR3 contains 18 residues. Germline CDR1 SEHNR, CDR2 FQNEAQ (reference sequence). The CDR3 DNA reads TGTGCCAGCAGCCCCGGTCTAGCGGGAGTGGGGCCCTCCTACGAGCAGTACTTC. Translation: CASSPGLAGVGPSYEQYF. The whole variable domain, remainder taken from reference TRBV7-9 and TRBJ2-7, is DTGVSQNPRHKITKRGQNVTFRCDPISEHNRLYWYRQTLGQGPEFLTYFQNEAQLEKSRLLSDRFSAERPKGSFSTLEIQRTEQGDSAMYLCASSPGLAGVGPSYEQYFGPGTRLTVT.

The CDR3 region is CASMNRAGSPLHF. CDR3 nucleotides: TGTGCCAGTATGAACAGGGCCGGTTCACCCCTCCACTTT. The rearrangement joins TRBV19 to TRBJ1-6, with D tentatively TRBD1 (6 bases). The germline CDR1 and CDR2 sequences are LNHDA and SQIVND (reference sequence). The CDR3 loop spans 13 amino acids. V was shortened by 7 bases and J by 9 bases, with 13 bases between the two germline ends.

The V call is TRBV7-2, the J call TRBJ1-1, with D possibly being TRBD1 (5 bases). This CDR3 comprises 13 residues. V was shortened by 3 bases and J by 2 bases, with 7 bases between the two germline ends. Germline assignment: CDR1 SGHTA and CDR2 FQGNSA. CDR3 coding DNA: TGTGCCAGCAGCTTCCAGGGAAACACTGAAGCTTTCTTT. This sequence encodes CASSFQGNTEAFF.